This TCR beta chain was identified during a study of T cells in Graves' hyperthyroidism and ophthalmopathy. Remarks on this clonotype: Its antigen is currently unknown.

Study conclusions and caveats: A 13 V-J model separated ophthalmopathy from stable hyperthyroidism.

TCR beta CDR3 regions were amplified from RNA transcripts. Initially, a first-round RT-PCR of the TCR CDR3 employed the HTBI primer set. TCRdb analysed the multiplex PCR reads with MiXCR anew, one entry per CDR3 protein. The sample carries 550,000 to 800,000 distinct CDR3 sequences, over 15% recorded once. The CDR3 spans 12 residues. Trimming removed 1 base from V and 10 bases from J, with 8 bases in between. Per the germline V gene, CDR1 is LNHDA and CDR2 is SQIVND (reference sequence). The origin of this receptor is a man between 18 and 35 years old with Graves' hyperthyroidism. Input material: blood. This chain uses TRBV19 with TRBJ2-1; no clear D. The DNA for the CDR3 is TGTGCCAGTAGTATAGGTGGGTCGGAGCAGTTCTTC. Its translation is CASSIGGSEQFF.